The text below deals with one TCR beta chain. V trimming: 6 bases; J trimming: 8 bases; junction bases outside the gene matches: 11. Per the germline V gene, CDR1 is LNHDA and CDR2 is SQIVND (reference sequence). The CDR3 consists of 15 residues. The source of the sample is a study of blood T cell repertoires in COVID-19. In the study overall: T cells, B-cell-depleted T cells, or PBMCs provided the cDNA or gDNA that served as material.

In the original workflow: Amplified reference gene primers provided the basis for estimating nucleated cell counts. The repertoire was sequenced with immunoSEQ multiplex PCR; TCRdb's copy has only in-frame clones and lacks some. V, J and clone size were drawn from that table, and D and trimming were deduced from the DNA. The sample shows roughly 180,000 clones, approximately 85% of them seen only once. This TCR derives from a man between 60 and 70 years old who had recovered from COVID-19. Sequencing input: peripheral blood. This rearrangement joins TRBV19 to TRBJ2-5; 11 bases agree with TRBD2. CDR3 loop: CASSKLAGDQGTQYF. The CDR3 DNA follows: TGTGCCAGTAGCAAACTAGCGGGGGACCAAGGAACCCAGTACTTC. The variable domain in full, completed from reference TRBV19 and TRBJ2-5, reads DGGITQSPKYLFRKEGQNVTLSCEQNLNHDAMYWYRQDPGQGLRLIYYSQIVNDFQKGDIAEGYSVSREKKESFPLTVTSAQKNPTAFYLCASSKLAGDQGTQYFGPGTRLLVL.